Below are 18 T cell receptor beta chains sequenced from a single sample in a study of cytomegalovirus exposure and HLA in healthy donors. Amplification used 60 Vbeta primers and 13 Jbeta primers. The table came from immunoSEQ multiplex PCR; TCRdb's copy has only in-frame clones and leaves some out. The repertoire holds 100,000 to 150,000 clones, with approximately 70% as singletons. The source material was PBMCs. These receptors all come from a woman aged 60-70 years in good health and CMV-seropositive.

This chain joins TRBV19 and TRBJ2-7, with D perhaps TRBD1 (6 bases). Germline V gene lookup returns CDR1 LNHDA and CDR2 SQIVND (reference sequence). The V gene lost 7 bases and the J gene lost 0 bases, with 19 bases spanning the gap. This CDR3 comprises 16 residues. This chain's CDR3 is CASKGGAFSPSYEQYF. The CDR3 coding sequence is TGTGCCAGTAAAGGGGGAGCTTTCTCGCCCTCCTACGAGCAGTACTTC.

The rearrangement uses TRBV7-9 and TRBJ1-1; TRBD1 matches at 7 bases. The ends lost 0 bases at V and 2 bases at J; junction bases unmatched: 6. The CDR3 spans 16 residues. Germline V gene sequence: CDR1 SEHNR, CDR2 FQNEAQ (reference sequence). The CDR3 DNA reads TGTGCCAGCAGCTTAGCCAAAGGGACAGCTAACACTGAAGCTTTCTTT. The encoded protein is CASSLAKGTANTEAFF.

The rearrangement uses TRBV11-2 and TRBJ2-7; D is possibly TRBD2 (6 bases). The germline CDR1 and CDR2 sequences are SGHAT and FQNNGV. This CDR3 is 15 amino acids long. V shed 5 bases and J shed 3 bases, with 17 bases lying between them. CDR3 sequence: CASSQTLPGGYEQYF. As DNA, the CDR3 is TGTGCCAGCAGCCAAACACTCCCCGGGGGCTACGAGCAGTACTTC.

This clone appeared once. The chain recombines TRBV4-1 with TRBJ1-2, with 10 bases that match TRBD1. This CDR3 is built from 15 residues. CDR1 is MGHRA and CDR2 is YSYEKL in the germline V gene. Trimming removed 2 bases from V and 7 bases from J; junction bases left unmatched: 7. The CDR3 sequence is CASSQPGTGASGYTF. CDR3 in DNA: TGCGCCAGCAGCCAACCGGGGACAGGGGCGAGTGGCTACACCTTC.

In this sample, this clone turned up a few times. This chain connects TRBV27 to TRBJ1-5; 9 bases align to TRBD1. V lost 4 bases, J lost 3 bases, and 10 bases stayed unmatched. The CDR3 spans 17 residues. Germline CDR1 and CDR2: MNHEY and SMNVEV (reference sequence). The CDR3 protein is CASSSRLTGGFNQPQHF. CDR3 sequence (DNA): TGTGCCAGCAGTTCTAGATTGACAGGGGGTTTCAATCAGCCCCAGCATTTT.

V usage is TRBV19 and J usage is TRBJ2-3, with D perhaps TRBD1 (5 bases). V was trimmed by 2 bases and J by 4 bases, leaving 13 bases between them. Germline CDR1 is LNHDA and CDR2 is SQIVND (reference sequence). This CDR3 is built from 15 residues. The CDR3 reads CASSIWGRNSDTQYF. DNA of the CDR3: TGTGCCAGTAGTATATGGGGCAGGAACTCAGATACGCAGTATTTT.

This clone was found a few times. A read error is likely here: a far larger clone is one base away. Other DNA sequences in the sample encode the same CDR3. The rearrangement joins TRBV4-1 to TRBJ2-3, with D possibly matching TRBD2 (6 bases). This CDR3 is 16 amino acids long. Germline V CDR1 and CDR2: MGHRA, YSYEKL. The CDR3 DNA is TGCGCCAGCAGCCAAGATACGGGAACTAGCACAGATACGCAGTACTTT. Its translation: CASSQDTGTSTDTQYF.

This chain links TRBV4-1 with TRBJ2-7, with TRBD1 matching 10 bases. Germline values: CDR1 MGHRA, CDR2 YSYEKL. This CDR3 spans 16 amino acids. Germline trimming cut 2 bases from V and 1 base from J; bases unmatched to any gene: 5. The CDR3 sequence: CASSQPDRGRSYEQYF. The CDR3 bases are TGCGCCAGCAGCCAACCCGACAGGGGGCGATCCTACGAGCAGTACTTC.

This clone was observed a handful of times. The J gene is TRBJ1-1, the V gene TRBV15, with D possibly TRBD1 on 5 matching bases. CDR1 is LNHNV, CDR2 YYDKDF, per germline (reference sequence). The CDR3 length is 15 residues. Trimming removed 2 bases from V and 2 bases from J, with 12 bases in between. The CDR3 here is CATSRPDSVNTEAFF. The CDR3 bases are TGTGCCACCAGCAGACCTGACAGCGTAAACACTGAAGCTTTCTTT.

V is TRBV18 and J is TRBJ1-4; 9 nucleotides agree with TRBD1. CDR1 and CDR2 (germline): KGHSH, LQKENI. After removal of 4 bases from V and 4 bases from J, the junction contained 1 base not matched to a gene. This CDR3 has 14 amino acids. The CDR3 DNA is TGTGCCAGCTCACAGGACAGGGGTAATGAAAAACTGTTTTTT. Amino acid sequence: CASSQDRGNEKLFF. The full variable domain, completed using reference TRBV18 and TRBJ1-4, is NAGVMQNPRHLVRRRGQEARLRCSPMKGHSHVYWYRQLPEEGLKFMVYLQKENIIDESGMPKERFSAEFPKEGPSILRIQQVVRGDSAAYFCASSQDRGNEKLFFGSGTQLSVL.

V usage is TRBV9 and J usage is TRBJ2-3; TRBD2 matches 11 bases. Germline V lookup: CDR1 SGDLS, CDR2 YYNGEE. The CDR3 has 17 residues. V gave up 0 bases and J gave up 2 bases; unmatched junction bases: 5. CDR3 residues: CASSVEASGGSTDTQYF. The CDR3 DNA reads TGTGCCAGCAGCGTAGAGGCTAGCGGGGGGTCCACAGATACGCAGTATTTT.

The chain links TRBV2 to TRBJ2-7; TRBD1 matches 11 bases. The CDR3 loop spans 15 amino acids. Germline V gene sequence: CDR1 SNHLY, CDR2 FYNNEI. J was trimmed by 3 bases and V by 6 bases; bases with no gene match: 7. As DNA, the CDR3 is TGTGCCAGCAGAACCGGACAGGGGGCGAACTACGAGCAGTACTTC. Translation gives CASRTGQGANYEQYF.

For this clone: The junction departs from germline at one end; a sequencing error may be responsible. The chain combines TRBV10-2 with TRBJ2-7; perhaps TRBD2 as D (7 bases). Germline V gene lookup returns CDR1 WSHSY and CDR2 SAAADI. This CDR3 is built from 16 residues. This CDR3 is CASTEGGRGSSYEQYF. The DNA for the CDR3 is TGCGCCAGCACTGAGGGGGGGCGGGGGAGCTCCTACGAGCAGTACTTC.

The rearrangement uses TRBV28 and TRBJ1-3, with D tentatively TRBD1 (5 bases). The CDR3 covers 12 residues. Trimming took 11 bases from V and 4 from J, leaving 12 bases between them. Looked up from germline, CDR1 is MDHEN and CDR2 is SYDVKM. For the CDR3, the DNA is TGTGCCTGGTCCCAGGGAGGAAACACCATATATTTT. Translating gives CAWSQGGNTIYF.

This clone was detected only once. The chain couples TRBV29-1 to TRBJ1-5; possible D gene TRBD1, 6 bases. Looked up from germline, CDR1 is SQVTM and CDR2 is ANQGSEA. The V end was cut by 6 bases, the J end by 0 bases, with 12 bases between. The CDR3 spans 14 residues. Here the CDR3 DNA reads TGCAGCGTCAAACAGGGAGATAGCAATCAGCCCCAGCATTTT. The encoded protein is CSVKQGDSNQPQHF.

The chain employs TRBV4-2 and TRBJ2-7; the match to TRBD1 covers 10 bases. Germline V CDR1 and CDR2: LGHNA, YNFKEQ. V lost 3 bases, J lost 9 bases, and 11 bases stayed unmatched. The CDR3 spans 15 residues. The CDR3 DNA sequence: TGTGCCAGCAGCCACGGGACAGGGGAGATTGGGGGGCAGTACTTC. Its protein is CASSHGTGEIGGQYF.

The chain couples TRBV7-3 to TRBJ2-5; D not certain. Between the trimmed V and J ends, which lost 4 bases and 5 bases, there was a span of 17 bases. The CDR3 covers 15 residues. The germline V gene encodes CDR1 SGHTA and CDR2 FQGTGA. CDR3 sequence (DNA): TGTGCCAGCAGCTCAGTCCCGGGTCCGCGGGAGACCCAGTACTTC. Translation: CASSSVPGPRETQYF. Drawing the rest from reference TRBV7-3 and TRBJ2-5, the complete variable domain is GAGVSQTPSNKVTEKGKYVELRCDPISGHTALYWYRQSLGQGPEFLIYFQGTGAADDSGLPNDRFFAVRPEGSVSTLKIQRTERGDSAVYLCASSSVPGPRETQYFGPGTRLLVL.

The sample holds one count of this clone. The same CDR3 also results from other DNA sequences found in this sample. The chain uses TRBV6-5 and TRBJ1-1, with a tentative D call TRBD1 (6 bases). The V gene's germline CDR1 is MNHEY and CDR2 SVGAGI. The V end lost 5 bases, the J end lost 9 bases, and 19 bases lay between the germline ends. CDR3 length: 14 amino acids. CDR3 residues: CASSGKGRQAKAFF. Written as DNA, the CDR3 is TGTGCCAGCAGTGGTAAAGGGAGACAGGCAAAAGCTTTCTTT.